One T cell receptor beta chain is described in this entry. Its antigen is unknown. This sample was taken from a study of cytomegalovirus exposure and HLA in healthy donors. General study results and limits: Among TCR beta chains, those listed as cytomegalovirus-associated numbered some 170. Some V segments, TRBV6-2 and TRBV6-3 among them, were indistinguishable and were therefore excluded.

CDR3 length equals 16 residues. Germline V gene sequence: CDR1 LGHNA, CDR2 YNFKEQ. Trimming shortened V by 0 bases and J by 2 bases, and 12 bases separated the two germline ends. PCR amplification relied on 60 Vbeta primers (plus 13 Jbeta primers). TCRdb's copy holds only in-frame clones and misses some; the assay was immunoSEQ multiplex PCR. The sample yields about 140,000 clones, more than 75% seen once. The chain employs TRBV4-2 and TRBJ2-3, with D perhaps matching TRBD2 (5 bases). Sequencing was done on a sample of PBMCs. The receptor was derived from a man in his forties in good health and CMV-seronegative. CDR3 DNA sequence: TGTGCCAGCAGCCAAGATCGGGAAAGGCCCACAGATACGCAGTATTTT. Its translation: CASSQDRERPTDTQYF.